The clone carrying this T cell receptor (beta chain) appeared once. The antigen is not known. Measured with immunoSEQ multiplex PCR; TCRdb has only the in-frame clones, and not every one. This table has about 2.2 million clones, just over 90% appearing once. CD8 cells regarded as naive lacked CD45RO, were positively chosen for CCR7, and omitted terminally differentiated effector memory CD45RA+ cells. Germline CDR1 and CDR2: LNHDA and SQIVND (reference sequence). The CDR3 runs to 12 residues. V lost 7 bases and J 8 bases, leaving 14 bases between the germline ends. These data are taken from a study of shared clonotypes between healthy human individuals. General observations from the study: Non-shared clonotypes had lower generation probabilities than clonotypes shared by all four sorted-subset donors.

The chain combines TRBV19 with TRBJ1-2; D is ambiguous. The sequencing sample was made of naive CD8+ T cells from PBMCs. The clonotype originates from a man in his late teens or twenties in good health. Some clones in this sample may be carry-over from other donors' samples. This CDR3 reads CASTLPGRGYTF. The CDR3 DNA is TGTGCCAGTACCCTCCCGGGTCGGGGCTACACCTTC.